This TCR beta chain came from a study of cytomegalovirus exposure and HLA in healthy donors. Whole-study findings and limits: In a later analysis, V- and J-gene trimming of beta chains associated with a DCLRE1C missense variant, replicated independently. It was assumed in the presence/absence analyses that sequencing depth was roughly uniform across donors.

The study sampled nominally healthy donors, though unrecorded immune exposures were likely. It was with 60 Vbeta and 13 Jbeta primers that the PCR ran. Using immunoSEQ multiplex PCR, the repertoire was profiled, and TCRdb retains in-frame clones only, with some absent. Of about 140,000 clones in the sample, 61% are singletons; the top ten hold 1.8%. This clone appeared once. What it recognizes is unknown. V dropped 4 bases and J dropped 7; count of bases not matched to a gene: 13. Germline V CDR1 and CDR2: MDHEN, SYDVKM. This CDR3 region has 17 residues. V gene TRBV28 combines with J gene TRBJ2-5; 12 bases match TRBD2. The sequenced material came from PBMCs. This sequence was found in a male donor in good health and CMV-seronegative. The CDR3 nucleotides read TGTGCCAGCAGTTCCCCGGGGGCTAGCGGGGGGGCCGGGACCCAGTACTTC. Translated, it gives CASSSPGASGGAGTQYF.